These T cell receptor beta chains were read from a single sample in a study of response to subunit inactivated influenza vaccine. Via MiXCR, TCRdb re-called the RT-PCR reads, giving one row per CDR3 protein. The sample has around 650,000 distinct CDR3 sequences, approximately 15% seen once; the top ten hold around 10%. The sequenced sample was PBMCs from blood, obtained 12 days after vaccination. Every receptor here comes from a man in his fifties who received an inactivated influenza vaccine. Each CDR3 is given with its conserved first and last residue. Clone size appears in some rows only: once, few, many, or a class for an expanded clone.

abundance: many; j_gene: TRBJ2-1; v_gene: TRBV29-1; CDR3aa: CSVARQSNEQFF
abundance: many; j_gene: TRBJ2-7; v_gene: TRBV7-2; CDR3aa: CASSPGRYYEQYF
abundance: many; j_gene: TRBJ1-1; v_gene: TRBV12-3/TRBV12-4; CDR3aa: CASMFRVNTEAFF
abundance: few; j_gene: TRBJ1-1; v_gene: TRBV29-1; CDR3aa: CSVERGVNTEAFF
abundance: -; j_gene: TRBJ2-7; v_gene: TRBV5-8; CDR3aa: CASSPSTPYEQYF
abundance: few; j_gene: TRBJ2-2; v_gene: TRBV29-1; CDR3aa: CSVVSAGVPNTGELFF
abundance: -; j_gene: TRBJ2-7; v_gene: TRBV20-1; CDR3aa: CSATLGATYEQYF
abundance: few; j_gene: TRBJ2-1; v_gene: TRBV11-1; CDR3aa: CASSHPSYNEQFF
abundance: few; j_gene: TRBJ1-3; v_gene: TRBV12-3/TRBV12-4; CDR3aa: CASGLVGNTIYF
abundance: -; j_gene: TRBJ2-1; v_gene: TRBV6-2/TRBV6-3; CDR3aa: CASSYWTGGPDEQFF
abundance: few; j_gene: TRBJ2-2; v_gene: TRBV2; CDR3aa: CASSPFFDSGELFF
abundance: few; j_gene: TRBJ2-7; v_gene: TRBV13; CDR3aa: CASSLLFLAGAYEQYF
abundance: few; j_gene: TRBJ2-1; v_gene: TRBV10-3; CDR3aa: CAIILSVYNEQFF
abundance: few; j_gene: TRBJ1-6; v_gene: TRBV20-1; CDR3aa: CSAKAGSLGSPLHF
abundance: -; j_gene: TRBJ2-4; v_gene: TRBV19; CDR3aa: CASSVLEPAKNIQYF
abundance: many; j_gene: TRBJ2-5; v_gene: TRBV12-3/TRBV12-4; CDR3aa: CASSPGTDQETQYF
abundance: few; j_gene: TRBJ1-4; v_gene: TRBV6-5; CDR3aa: CASSPQGGKLFF
abundance: -; j_gene: TRBJ2-7; v_gene: TRBV2; CDR3aa: CASSEIPRAEDF
abundance: -; j_gene: TRBJ1-5; v_gene: TRBV12-3/TRBV12-4; CDR3aa: CASSLAFYSNQPQHF
abundance: few; j_gene: TRBJ2-1; v_gene: TRBV14; CDR3aa: CASSQAGGLFLNEQFF
abundance: -; j_gene: TRBJ2-1; v_gene: TRBV29-1; CDR3aa: CSAEGLRPYNEQFF
abundance: -; j_gene: TRBJ2-5; v_gene: TRBV20-1; CDR3aa: CSAMTSGSLGDQYF
abundance: -; j_gene: TRBJ2-5; v_gene: TRBV5-5; CDR3aa: CASSLTAGQHSQETQYF
abundance: -; j_gene: TRBJ2-2; v_gene: TRBV18; CDR3aa: CASSPTSTGELFF
abundance: few; j_gene: TRBJ1-1; v_gene: TRBV19; CDR3aa: CASTSGRSVAEAFF
abundance: many; j_gene: TRBJ2-1; v_gene: TRBV6-2/TRBV6-3; CDR3aa: CASLGLAGYNEQFF
abundance: few; j_gene: TRBJ1-1; v_gene: TRBV11-2; CDR3aa: CASSLDSPGPLF
abundance: few; j_gene: TRBJ1-4; v_gene: TRBV6-2/TRBV6-3; CDR3aa: CASARDTSPEKLFF
abundance: many; j_gene: TRBJ1-5; v_gene: TRBV5-1; CDR3aa: CASSLEGQGLGQPQHF
abundance: -; j_gene: TRBJ2-1; v_gene: TRBV12-3/TRBV12-4; CDR3aa: CASSPGQVTQGEQFF
abundance: -; j_gene: TRBJ2-7; v_gene: TRBV7-9; CDR3aa: CASSLGLAGDPYF
abundance: few; j_gene: TRBJ2-7; v_gene: TRBV10-3; CDR3aa: CATGTVSYEQYF
abundance: -; j_gene: TRBJ2-7; v_gene: TRBV12-3/TRBV12-4; CDR3aa: CASSLALGTAYF
abundance: few; j_gene: TRBJ2-1; v_gene: TRBV6-2/TRBV6-3; CDR3aa: CASSYPSWEGGDEQFF
abundance: few; j_gene: TRBJ2-3; v_gene: TRBV4-2; CDR3aa: CASSQDGVGTDTQYF
abundance: many; j_gene: TRBJ2-1; v_gene: TRBV5-1; CDR3aa: CASSLGPYNEQFF
abundance: few; j_gene: TRBJ2-3; v_gene: TRBV6-2/TRBV6-3; CDR3aa: CASSWLTTDTQYF
abundance: many; j_gene: TRBJ2-3; v_gene: TRBV2; CDR3aa: CASSGGLGVDTQYF
abundance: few; j_gene: TRBJ2-7; v_gene: TRBV7-2; CDR3aa: CASSLVELGQGSNEQYF
abundance: -; j_gene: TRBJ1-4; v_gene: TRBV12-3/TRBV12-4; CDR3aa: CASSHPEAGEKLFF
abundance: -; j_gene: TRBJ2-7; v_gene: TRBV10-1; CDR3aa: CASSDKGRAYEQYF
abundance: few; j_gene: TRBJ2-2; v_gene: TRBV11-2; CDR3aa: CASSFTSGGGGELFF
abundance: -; j_gene: TRBJ2-5; v_gene: TRBV11-3; CDR3aa: CASSLGGTNQETQYF
abundance: few; j_gene: TRBJ1-2; v_gene: TRBV20-1; CDR3aa: CSARDNRDYGYTF
abundance: few; j_gene: TRBJ2-7; v_gene: TRBV12-3/TRBV12-4; CDR3aa: CASSPGLAGGTYEQYF
abundance: -; j_gene: TRBJ1-1; v_gene: TRBV6-5; CDR3aa: CASGARTEAFF
abundance: -; j_gene: TRBJ2-1; v_gene: TRBV7-9; CDR3aa: CASSRPTPLNEQFF